This TCR beta chain is from a study of human T cells and chemical hapten exposure. Whole-study context: Minor pooled library volume differences mainly drove per-sample TCR yield variation.

The CDR3 has 13 amino acids. CDR1 and CDR2 (germline): SNHLY, FYNNEI. The ends were cut back, 4 bases at V and 4 bases at J, with 8 bases in the middle. Individual cDNA molecules each carried unique molecular identifiers attached by the library. TCRdb itself ran the RACE reads through MiXCR, one entry per CDR3 protein. The table includes 180,000 or so distinct CDR3 sequences, approximately 20% detected once. Described time point: patch test 1, 2 weeks after DPC sensitization. Treatment here: therapeutic diphenylcyclopropenone sensitization with weekly scalp DPC. The drawing of blood occurred before each patch test was applied. RNA extraction used unfractionated whole blood as the source of total RNA.

The receptor's source is a woman in her 50s with alopecia areata. Some clones in this sample may be carry-over from other donors' samples. The chain recombines TRBV2 with TRBJ1-5; unclear D gene. This specimen consisted of whole blood, obtained in connection with sensitization to the hapten diphenylcyclopropenone (DPC). CDR3: CASSVVINQPQHF. The CDR3 nucleotides read TGTGCCAGCAGTGTAGTAATTAATCAGCCCCAGCATTTT.